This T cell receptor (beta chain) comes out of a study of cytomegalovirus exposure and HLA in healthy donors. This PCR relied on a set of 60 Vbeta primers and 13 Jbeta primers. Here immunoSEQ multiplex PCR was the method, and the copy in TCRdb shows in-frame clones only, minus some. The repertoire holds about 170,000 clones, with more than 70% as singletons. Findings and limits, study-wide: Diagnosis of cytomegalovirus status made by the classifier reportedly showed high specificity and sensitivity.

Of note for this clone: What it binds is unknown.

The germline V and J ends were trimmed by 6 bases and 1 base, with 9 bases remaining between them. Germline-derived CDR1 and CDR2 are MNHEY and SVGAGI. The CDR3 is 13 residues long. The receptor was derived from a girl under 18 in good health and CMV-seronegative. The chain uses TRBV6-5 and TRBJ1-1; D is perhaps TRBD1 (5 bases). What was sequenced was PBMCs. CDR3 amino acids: CASSPQGNTEAFF. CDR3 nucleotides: TGTGCCAGCAGCCCCCAGGGGAACACTGAAGCTTTCTTT.